These 13 T cell receptor beta chains share one sample of origin, sequenced in a study of blood T cell repertoires in COVID-19. TCRdb's copy holds only in-frame clones and misses some; the assay was immunoSEQ multiplex PCR. This table has roughly 60,000 clones, about four fifths appearing once. The sample consisted of peripheral blood. All receptors derive from a human donor in a cohort sampled during active or convalescent COVID-19.

V is TRBV7-6 and J is TRBJ1-6; D remains unclear. Trimming removed 0 bases at V and 11 bases at J, with 20 bases between. The CDR3 is 17 residues long. Germline CDR1 reads SGHVS; CDR2 reads FNYEAQ. CDR3 sequence (DNA): TGTGCCAGCAGCTTAGCGCGGGCAGGCGGCAAGACGGCACCCCTCCACTTT. Protein: CASSLARAGGKTAPLHF.

This clone was seen only a few times. This sequence joins TRBV19 and TRBJ1-1, with TRBD1 matching 9 bases. Trimming cost V 7 bases and J 0 bases; bases outside gene matches: 9. This CDR3 is 16 amino acids long. CDR1 LNHDA and CDR2 SQIVND come from the germline V gene (reference sequence). CDR3 in DNA: TGTGCCAGTACCAACGCCGGGACAGGGATGAACACTGAAGCTTTCTTT. Its protein product is CASTNAGTGMNTEAFF. The variable domain in full, with the rest retrieved from reference TRBV19 and TRBJ1-1, is DGGITQSPKYLFRKEGQNVTLSCEQNLNHDAMYWYRQDPGQGLRLIYYSQIVNDFQKGDIAEGYSVSREKKESFPLTVTSAQKNPTAFYLCASTNAGTGMNTEAFFGQGTRLTVV.

This chain connects TRBV6-2 or TRBV6-3 to TRBJ2-3; TRBD1 aligns across 9 bases. Germline CDR1 reads MNHEY; CDR2 reads SVGEGT. The V gene end was trimmed by 5 bases and the J gene end by 3 bases; junction bases not matched to a gene: 9. The CDR3 has 16 amino acids. CDR3 residues: CASSKTGGRGTDTQYF. Here the CDR3 DNA reads TGTGCCAGCAGTAAGACAGGGGGAAGGGGGACAGATACGCAGTATTTT.

The chain links TRBV27 to TRBJ2-5; 16 bases are a match to TRBD2. This CDR3 contains 15 residues. Germline CDR1 is MNHEY and CDR2 is SMNVEV (reference sequence). With 7 bases clipped from V and 5 bases from J, the junction kept 4 bases outside the gene matches. This CDR3 reads CASKGLAGGWETQYF. The CDR3 region has the DNA TGTGCCAGCAAGGGACTAGCGGGGGGGTGGGAGACCCAGTACTTC.

This rearrangement joins TRBV25-1 to TRBJ1-6, with D possibly matching TRBD1 (6 bases). Trimming took 3 bases from V and 7 from J, leaving 16 bases between them. The CDR3 contains 16 residues. The germline CDR1 and CDR2 sequences are MGHDK and SYGVNS. CDR3 in amino acids: CASSDQRGQGNSPLHF. The CDR3 nucleotides read TGTGCCAGCAGTGACCAAAGGGGTCAGGGGAATTCACCCCTCCACTTT.

This clone was recorded only once. The chain couples TRBV29-1 to TRBJ1-1, with TRBD1 matching over 7 bases. The germline V gene has CDR1 SQVTM and CDR2 ANQGSEA. V lost 5 bases to trimming and J lost 0 bases; unmatched junction nucleotides: 9. This CDR3 region has 15 residues. CDR3 in DNA: TGCAGCGTTTCCCCCCGACAGGGCTTGAACACTGAAGCTTTCTTT. Translating it yields CSVSPRQGLNTEAFF.

The chain recombines TRBV7-6 with TRBJ2-1; TRBD2 aligns across 7 bases. J gave up 7 bases and V 4 bases, and 13 bases lay outside the gene matches. Germline lookup yields CDR1 SGHVS and CDR2 FNYEAQ. CDR3 length equals 16 residues. CDR3 bases: TGTGCCAGCAGCTCATGGGAGGGGCCCATCGGGAATGAGCAGTTCTTC. It encodes CASSSWEGPIGNEQFF.

The chain links TRBV3-1 (or the pseudogene TRBV3-2) to TRBJ1-1; maybe TRBD1 (5 bases). This CDR3 has 15 amino acids. The germline V gene encodes CDR1 LGHDT and CDR2 YNNKEL (reference sequence). V lost 4 bases and J lost 11, with 23 bases in between. The CDR3 DNA follows: TGTGCCAGCAGCCGCAGCCCGTCGGGGGGATATTCGGCTTTCTTT. This encodes CASSRSPSGGYSAFF.

This chain links TRBV6-5 with TRBJ1-2, with D possibly matching TRBD1 (6 bases). Looked up from germline, CDR1 is MNHEY and CDR2 is SVGAGI. The CDR3 spans 15 residues. Between the trimmed V and J ends, which lost 2 bases and 7 bases, there was a span of 17 bases. CDR3: CASSYQTGFGGGYTF. CDR3 nucleotide sequence: TGTGCCAGCAGTTACCAAACAGGGTTTGGAGGTGGCTACACCTTC.

This clone was detected only a few times. The chain is built from TRBV12-3 or TRBV12-4 and TRBJ1-2; TRBD1 is a possible D gene (6 bases). Trimming removed 3 bases from V and 8 bases from J, with 13 bases in between. The CDR3 extends over 13 amino acids. In DNA, the CDR3 is TGTGCCAGCAGTTTTAGGGGGGGCGAAGGCTACACCTTC. Its protein is CASSFRGGEGYTF.

This clone was found a few times. The CDR3 spells CASSSGLPGNSDTQYF. CDR3 bases: TGCGCCAGCAGCTCGGGACTACCCGGGAATTCAGATACGCAGTATTTT. The V gene is TRBV4-1, the J gene TRBJ2-3, with 7 nucleotides matching TRBD2. The V gene's germline CDR1 is MGHRA and CDR2 YSYEKL. With 5 bases clipped from V and 4 bases from J, the junction kept 12 bases outside the gene matches. This CDR3 has 16 amino acids.

J is TRBJ2-7 and V is TRBV7-8; TRBD1 is a possible D gene (6 bases). The germline CDR1 and CDR2 sequences are SGHVS and FQNEAQ. With 4 bases removed from V and 6 bases from J, the gap between germline ends came to 19 bases. The CDR3 contains 15 residues. CDR3 protein: CASSSWGRALTEQYF. In DNA, the CDR3 is TGTGCCAGCAGCTCCTGGGGGCGAGCACTCACCGAGCAGTACTTC.

V is TRBV5-6 and J is TRBJ2-5, with D possibly matching TRBD2 (5 bases). The V end was cut by 1 base, the J end by 2 bases, with 15 bases between. Germline V gene sequence: CDR1 SGHDT, CDR2 YYEEEE. The CDR3 runs 16 residues. CDR3 nucleotides: TGTGCCAGCAGCTTGAGGGCGGGCAGTCCGCAAGAGACCCAGTACTTC. It is translated as CASSLRAGSPQETQYF.